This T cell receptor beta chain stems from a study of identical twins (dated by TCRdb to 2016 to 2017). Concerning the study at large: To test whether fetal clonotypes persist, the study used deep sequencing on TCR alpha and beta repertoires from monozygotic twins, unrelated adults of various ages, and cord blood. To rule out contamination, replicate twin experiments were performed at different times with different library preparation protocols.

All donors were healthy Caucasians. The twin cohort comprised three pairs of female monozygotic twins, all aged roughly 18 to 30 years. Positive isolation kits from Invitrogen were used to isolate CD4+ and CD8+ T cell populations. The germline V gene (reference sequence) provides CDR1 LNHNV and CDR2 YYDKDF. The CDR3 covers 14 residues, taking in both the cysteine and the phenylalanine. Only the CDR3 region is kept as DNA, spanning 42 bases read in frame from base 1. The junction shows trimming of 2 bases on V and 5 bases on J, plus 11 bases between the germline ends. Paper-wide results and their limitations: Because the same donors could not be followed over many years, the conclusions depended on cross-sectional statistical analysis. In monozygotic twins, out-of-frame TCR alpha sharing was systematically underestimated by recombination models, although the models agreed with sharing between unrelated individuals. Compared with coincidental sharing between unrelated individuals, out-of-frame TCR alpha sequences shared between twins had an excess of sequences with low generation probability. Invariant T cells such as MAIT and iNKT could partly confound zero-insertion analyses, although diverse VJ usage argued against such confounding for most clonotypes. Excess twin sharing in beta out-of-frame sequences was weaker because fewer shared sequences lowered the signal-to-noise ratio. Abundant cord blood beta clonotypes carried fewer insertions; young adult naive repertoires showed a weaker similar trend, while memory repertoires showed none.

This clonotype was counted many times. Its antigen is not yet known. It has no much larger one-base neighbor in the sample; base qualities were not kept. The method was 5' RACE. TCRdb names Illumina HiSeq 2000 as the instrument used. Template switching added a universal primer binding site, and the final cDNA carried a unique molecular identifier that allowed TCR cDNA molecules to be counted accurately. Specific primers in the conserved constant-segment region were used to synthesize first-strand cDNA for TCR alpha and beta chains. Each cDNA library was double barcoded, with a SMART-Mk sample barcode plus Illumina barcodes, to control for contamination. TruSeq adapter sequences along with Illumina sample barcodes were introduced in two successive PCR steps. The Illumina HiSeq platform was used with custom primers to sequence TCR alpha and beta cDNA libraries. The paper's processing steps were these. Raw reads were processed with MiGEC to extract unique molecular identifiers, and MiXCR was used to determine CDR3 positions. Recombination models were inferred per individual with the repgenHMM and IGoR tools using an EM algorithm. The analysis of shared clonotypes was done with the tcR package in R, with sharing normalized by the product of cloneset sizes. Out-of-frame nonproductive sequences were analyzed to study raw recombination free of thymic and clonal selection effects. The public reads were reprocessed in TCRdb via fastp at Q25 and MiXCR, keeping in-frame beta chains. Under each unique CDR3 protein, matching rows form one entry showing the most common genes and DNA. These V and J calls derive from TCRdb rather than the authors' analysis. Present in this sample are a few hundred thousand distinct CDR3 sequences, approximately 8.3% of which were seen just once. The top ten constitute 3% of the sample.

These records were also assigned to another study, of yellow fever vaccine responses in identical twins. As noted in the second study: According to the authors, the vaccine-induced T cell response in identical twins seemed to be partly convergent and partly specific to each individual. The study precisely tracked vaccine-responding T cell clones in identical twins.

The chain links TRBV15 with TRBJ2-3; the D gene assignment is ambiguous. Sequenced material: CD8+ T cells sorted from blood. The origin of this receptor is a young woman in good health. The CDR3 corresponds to CATSRRSMGDTQYF. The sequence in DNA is TGTGCCACCAGCAGAAGGAGTATGGGAGATACGCAGTATTTT.